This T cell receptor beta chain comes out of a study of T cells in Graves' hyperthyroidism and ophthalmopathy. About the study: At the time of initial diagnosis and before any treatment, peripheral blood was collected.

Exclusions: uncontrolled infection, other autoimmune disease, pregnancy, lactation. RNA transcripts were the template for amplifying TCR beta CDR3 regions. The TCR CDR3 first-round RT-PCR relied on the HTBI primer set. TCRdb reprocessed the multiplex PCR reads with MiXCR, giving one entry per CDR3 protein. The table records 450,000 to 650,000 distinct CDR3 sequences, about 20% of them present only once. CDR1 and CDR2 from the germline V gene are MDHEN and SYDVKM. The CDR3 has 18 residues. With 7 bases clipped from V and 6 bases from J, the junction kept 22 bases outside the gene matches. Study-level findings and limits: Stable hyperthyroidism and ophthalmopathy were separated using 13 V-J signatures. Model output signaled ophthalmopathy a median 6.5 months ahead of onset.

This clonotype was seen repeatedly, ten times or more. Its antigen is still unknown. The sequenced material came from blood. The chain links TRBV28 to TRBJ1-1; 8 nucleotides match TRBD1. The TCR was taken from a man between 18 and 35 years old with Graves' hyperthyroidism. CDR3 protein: CASKRTGTLIRSSAEAFF. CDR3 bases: TGTGCCAGCAAGAGGACAGGGACCCTGATCCGTAGCAGCGCTGAAGCTTTCTTT.